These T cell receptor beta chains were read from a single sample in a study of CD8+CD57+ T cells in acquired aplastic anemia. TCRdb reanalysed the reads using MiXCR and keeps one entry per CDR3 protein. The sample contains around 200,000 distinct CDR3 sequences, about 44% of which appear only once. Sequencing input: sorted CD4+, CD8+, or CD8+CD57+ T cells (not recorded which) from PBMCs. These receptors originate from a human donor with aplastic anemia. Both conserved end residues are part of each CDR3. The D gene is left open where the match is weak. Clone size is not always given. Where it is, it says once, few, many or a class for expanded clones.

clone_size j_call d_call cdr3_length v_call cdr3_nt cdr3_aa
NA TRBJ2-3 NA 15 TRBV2 TGTGTCAGCAGTAGCCCCCACTATAGCACAGATACGCAGTATTTT CVSSSPHYSTDTQYF
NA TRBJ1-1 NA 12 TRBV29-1 TGCAGCGTTGAAGTGGGAGGCACTGAAGCTTTCTTT CSVEVGGTEAFF
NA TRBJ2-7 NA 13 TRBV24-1 TGTGCCACCAGTGATAGGGTCACCTACGAGCAGTACTTC CATSDRVTYEQYF
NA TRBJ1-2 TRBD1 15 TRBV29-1 TGCAGCGCTCGGGACAGGGAAGGTCGAAGCTATGGCTACACCTTC CSARDREGRSYGYTF
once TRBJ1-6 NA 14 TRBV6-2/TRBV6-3 TGTGCCAGCAGTTCGACAGACACCAATTCACCCCTCCACTTT CASSSTDTNSPLHF
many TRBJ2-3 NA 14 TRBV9 TGTGCCAGCAGCCCTGGGGGGGGGCCAGATACGCAGTATTTT CASSPGGGPDTQYF
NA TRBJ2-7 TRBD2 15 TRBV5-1 TGCGCCAGCAGCAACGGACTAGCGGGAGTCTACGAGCAGTACTTC CASSNGLAGVYEQYF
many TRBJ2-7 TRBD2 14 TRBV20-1 TGCAGTGCTCGCCCCGGGACTAGCTTGTCCGAGCAGTACTTC CSARPGTSLSEQYF
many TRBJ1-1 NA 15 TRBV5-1 TGCGCCAGCAGCTTGGAGGGGGGGGCGAACACTGAAGCTTTCTTT CASSLEGGANTEAFF
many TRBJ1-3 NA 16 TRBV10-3 TGTGCCATCAGTGAGTCCGTGGGAGGGACTGGAAACACCATATATTTT CAISESVGGTGNTIYF
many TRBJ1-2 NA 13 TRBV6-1 TGTGCCAGCAGTGAACTAGGCGGCTATGGCTACACCTTC CASSELGGYGYTF
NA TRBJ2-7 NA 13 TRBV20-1 TGCAGTGCTAGAGACGCAAATTCCTACGAGCAGTACTTC CSARDANSYEQYF
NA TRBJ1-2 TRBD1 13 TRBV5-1 TGCGCCAGCAGCTTGGGGGACAGGAATGGCTACACCTTC CASSLGDRNGYTF
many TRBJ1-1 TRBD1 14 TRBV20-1 TGCAGTGCTAGACACAGGGGAGGAGGCACTGAAGCTTTCTTT CSARHRGGGTEAFF
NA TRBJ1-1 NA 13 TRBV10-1 TGCGCCAGCAGCCAACAGGGAGGGACTGAAGCTTTCTTT CASSQQGGTEAFF
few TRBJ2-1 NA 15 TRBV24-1 TGTGCCACCAGTGATTTGAAGGTCCGGTACAATGAGCAGTTCTTC CATSDLKVRYNEQFF
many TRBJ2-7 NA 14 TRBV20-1 TGCAGTGCTAGGGGGGACCGACCTTCCTACGAGCAGTACTTC CSARGDRPSYEQYF
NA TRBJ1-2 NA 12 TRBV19 TGTGCCAGTAGGCCCGGGACATGGGGCTACACCTTC CASRPGTWGYTF
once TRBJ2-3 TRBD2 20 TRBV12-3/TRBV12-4 TGTGCCATCAGTGAGTCGTTGGAAGGAGCGGGGGGGCAATACACAGATACGCAGTATTTT CAISESLEGAGGQYTDTQYF
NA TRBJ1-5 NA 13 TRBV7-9 TGTGCCAGCAGCGGGGGGTCAAATCAGCCCCAGCATTTT CASSGGSNQPQHF
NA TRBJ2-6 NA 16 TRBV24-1 TGTGCCACCAGTGTACCGGACAGCTCTGGGGCCAACGTCCTGACTTTC CATSVPDSSGANVLTF
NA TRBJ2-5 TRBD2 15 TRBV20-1 TGCAGTGCTAGAGATGTATCGGGAGGTCAAGAGACCCAGTACTTC CSARDVSGGQETQYF
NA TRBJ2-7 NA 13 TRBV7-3 TGTGCCAGCAGCTCACAACTAGGCTACGAGCAGTACTTC CASSSQLGYEQYF
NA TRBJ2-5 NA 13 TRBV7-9 TGTGCCAGCAGCTCTCTGGGTGGAGAGACCCAGTACTTC CASSSLGGETQYF
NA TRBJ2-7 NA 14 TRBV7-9 TGTGCCAGCAGCTCTAGCGCGGGGCCGCACGAGCAGTACTTC CASSSSAGPHEQYF
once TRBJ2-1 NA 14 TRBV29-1 TGCAGCGCCGGCGCAGGGGATTACTACAATGAGCAGTTCTTC CSAGAGDYYNEQFF